The 3 T cell receptor beta chains below were found in one sample sequenced in a study of graft-versus-host responses after intestinal transplantation. Their antigens are not known. Method: immunoSEQ multiplex PCR; TCRdb's copy keeps in-frame clones and lacks some. The table has about 39,000 clones, about 94% seen once. The source material was unstimulated CD8+ T cells sorted from spleen or lymph node cells, sampled before transplant. These TCRs come from a human donor who was the organ donor for an intestinal transplant.

As DNA, the CDR3 is TGCGCCAGCAGCCACCAACCTACCGGGACACCGTCGAAAGAGACCCAGTACTTC. It specifies CASSHQPTGTPSKETQYF. The V gene is TRBV4-1, the J gene TRBJ2-5; TRBD1 is a possible D gene (6 bases). The CDR3 covers 18 residues. Germline CDR1 is MGHRA and CDR2 is YSYEKL. Trimming removed 3 bases from V and 3 bases from J, with 23 bases in between.

This chain uses TRBV10-3 with TRBJ2-7, with TRBD2 identical over 8 bases. V lost 8 bases, J lost 4 bases, and 7 bases stayed unmatched. CDR3 size: 13 residues. The germline V gene has CDR1 ENHRY and CDR2 SYGVKD. The CDR3 spells CAIQNSGSYEQYF. DNA of the CDR3: TGTGCCATCCAGAACAGCGGGAGTTACGAGCAGTACTTC.

The rearrangement joins TRBV5-4 to TRBJ2-5; possible D gene TRBD2, 5 bases. The CDR3 spans 12 residues. Germline V lookup: CDR1 SGHNT, CDR2 YYREEE (reference sequence). Trimming stripped 5 bases from V and 5 bases from J, with 10 bases between. The CDR3, as DNA: TGTGCCAGCAGTACTAGTCTTGAGACCCAGTACTTC. Protein product: CASSTSLETQYF.